The T cell receptor (beta chain) described here comes from a study of spatial heterogeneity in lung cancer. This clonotype was observed a handful of times. TCRdb analysed the 5' RACE reads with MiXCR anew, one entry per CDR3 protein. The sample records around 92,000 distinct CDR3 sequences, approximately 12% being singletons. Time point: sample taken at primary tumor resection. Samples were donated by 72 untreated early-stage non-small cell lung cancer patients. Whole RNA, isolated from tumor, nontumor lung or frozen PBMC, was sequenced without prior sorting. The sample in question was PBMCs, obtained at surgery. The TCR comes from a male donor with early-stage non-small cell lung cancer.

CDR3 amino acids: CASSLTGVTGELFF. CDR3 nucleotides: TGTGCCAGCAGTTTGACAGGGGTCACCGGGGAGCTGTTTTTT. The chain joins TRBV28 to TRBJ2-2; 8 bases are shared with TRBD1. The junction had 1 base not matched to a gene; V was cut back by 3 bases and J by 4 bases. CDR1 MDHEN and CDR2 SYDVKM come from the germline V gene. The CDR3 is 14 amino acids.